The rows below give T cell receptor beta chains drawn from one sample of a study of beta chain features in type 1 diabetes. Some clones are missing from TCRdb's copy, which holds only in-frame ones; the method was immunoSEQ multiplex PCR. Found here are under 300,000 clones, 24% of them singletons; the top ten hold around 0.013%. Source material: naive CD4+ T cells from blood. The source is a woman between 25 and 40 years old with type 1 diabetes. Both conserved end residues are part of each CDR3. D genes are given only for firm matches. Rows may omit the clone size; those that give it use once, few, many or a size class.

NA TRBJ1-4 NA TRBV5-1 CASSLMGTDEKLFF TGCGCCAGCAGCTTGATGGGGACTGATGAAAAACTGTTTTTT
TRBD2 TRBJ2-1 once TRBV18 CASSPTSGGNYNEQFF TGTGCCAGCTCACCCACTAGCGGAGGGAACTACAATGAGCAGTTCTTC
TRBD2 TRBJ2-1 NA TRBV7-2 CASSPGTTYNEQFF TGTGCCAGCAGCCCCGGGACTACCTACAATGAGCAGTTCTTC
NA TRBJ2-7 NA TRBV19 CASSIALTTDEQYF TGTGCCAGTAGTATAGCCCTGACTACCGACGAGCAGTACTTC
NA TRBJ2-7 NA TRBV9 CASSVVGESYEQYF TGTGCCAGCAGCGTAGTTGGGGAGTCATACGAGCAGTACTTC
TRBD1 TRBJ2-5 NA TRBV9 CASSVGLGQGYETQYF TGTGCCAGCAGCGTAGGGCTAGGACAGGGGTACGAGACCCAGTACTTC
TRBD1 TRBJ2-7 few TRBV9 CASSPGTGVYEQYF TGTGCCAGCAGCCCCGGGACAGGGGTCTACGAGCAGTACTTC
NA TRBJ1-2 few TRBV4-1 CASSQGRERYGYTF TGCGCCAGCAGCCAAGGGAGGGAACGCTATGGCTACACCTTC
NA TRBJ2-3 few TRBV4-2 CASSRTRPETDTQYF TGTGCCAGCAGCCGTACTAGGCCCGAGACGGATACGCAGTATTTT
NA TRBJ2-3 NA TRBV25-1 CASSELRSPDTQYF TGTGCCAGCAGTGAATTACGGTCCCCGGATACGCAGTATTTT
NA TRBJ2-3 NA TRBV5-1 CASSLDLTVADTQYF TGCGCCAGCAGCTTGGATTTAACGGTCGCAGATACGCAGTATTTT
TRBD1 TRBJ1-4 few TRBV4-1 CASSQTGYNEKLFF TGCGCCAGCAGTCAGACAGGGTATAATGAAAAACTGTTTTTT
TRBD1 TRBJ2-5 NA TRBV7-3 CASSPQGQLQETQYF TGTGCCAGCAGCCCCCAGGGACAGCTCCAAGAGACCCAGTACTTC
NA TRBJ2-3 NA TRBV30 CAWSGLGPDTQYF TGTGCCTGGAGTGGCCTGGGCCCTGATACGCAGTATTTT
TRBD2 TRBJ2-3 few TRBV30 CAWRTSGSFPHTDTQYF TGTGCCTGGAGGACTAGCGGGAGTTTCCCCCACACAGATACGCAGTATTTT
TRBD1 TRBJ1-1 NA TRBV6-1 CASSGTGQGEAFF TGTGCCAGCAGTGGCACAGGACAGGGCGAAGCTTTCTTT
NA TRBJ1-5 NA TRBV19 CASATGIEQPQHF TGTGCCAGTGCAACAGGTATTGAGCAGCCCCAGCATTTT
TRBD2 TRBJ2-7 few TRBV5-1 CASSLEASGTDEQYF TGCGCCAGCAGCTTGGAGGCTAGCGGGACCGACGAGCAGTACTTC
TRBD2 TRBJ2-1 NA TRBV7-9 CASSLLAGEGNEQFF TGTGCCAGCAGCCTCCTAGCGGGAGAGGGCAATGAGCAGTTCTTC
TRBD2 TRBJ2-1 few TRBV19 CASSTGGGSGYNEQFF TGTGCCAGTAGTACGGGCGGGGGATCGGGTTACAATGAGCAGTTCTTC